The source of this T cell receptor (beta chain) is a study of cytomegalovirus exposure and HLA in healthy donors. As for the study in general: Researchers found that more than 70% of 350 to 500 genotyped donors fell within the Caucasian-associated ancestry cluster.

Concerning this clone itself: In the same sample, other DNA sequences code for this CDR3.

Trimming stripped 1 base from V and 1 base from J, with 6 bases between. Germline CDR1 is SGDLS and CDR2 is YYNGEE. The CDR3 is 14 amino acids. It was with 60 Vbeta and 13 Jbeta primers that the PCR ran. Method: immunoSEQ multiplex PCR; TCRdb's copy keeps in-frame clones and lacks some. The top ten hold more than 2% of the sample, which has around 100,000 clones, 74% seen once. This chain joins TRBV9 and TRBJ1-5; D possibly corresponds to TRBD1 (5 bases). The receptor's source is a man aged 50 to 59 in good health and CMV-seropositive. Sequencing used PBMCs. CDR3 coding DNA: TGTGCCAGCAGCGTAACAGGCAGCAATCAGCCCCAGCATTTT. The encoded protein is CASSVTGSNQPQHF.